This T cell receptor beta chain was sequenced for a study of T-cell reconstitution after alpha-beta-depleted transplantation in children. This clonotype was counted ten times or more. Using unique molecular identifiers, the investigators prepared the TCRbeta library. Each CDR3 protein is one row after TCRdb ran MiXCR on the PCR reads. This table has about 110,000 distinct CDR3 sequences, approximately 10% appearing once. V was clipped by 0 bases and J by 3 bases, with 7 bases between them. From germline, CDR1 is LGHNA and CDR2 YSLEER. The CDR3 extends over 14 amino acids. The sample consisted of PBMCs from the stem cell graft donor, taken from the stem cell graft. The chain links TRBV4-3 to TRBJ2-3; no reliable D call. The receptor's source is a human donor who donated a stem cell graft to a child with acute lymphoblastic leukemia. CDR3 DNA sequence: TGCGCCAGCAGCCAAGATTCATATACAGATACGCAGTATTTT. Protein product: CASSQDSYTDTQYF.